This TCR beta chain was identified in a study of CDR3 diversity in severe acne. To note about this clonotype: The DNA is omitted, as the CDR3 cannot be located on it reliably, and the CDR3 follows TCRdb's listing.

TCRdb re-called the PCR reads with MiXCR, one entry per CDR3 protein. This sample has about 84,000 distinct CDR3 sequences, with 51% found just once. The sequencing input was blood. The clonotype comes from a male donor in good health, without acne.

CDR3 sequence: CASSAASGSYEQYFGPGTIYF. This sequence joins TRBV11-2 and TRBJ1-3. Germline V gene sequence: CDR1 SGHAT, CDR2 FQNNGV. Ends included, the CDR3 has 21 residues.